The clone carrying this T cell receptor beta chain has at least ten counts. The antigen remains unidentified. This CDR3 is 16 amino acids long. V lost 5 bases and J 5 bases, leaving 22 bases between the germline ends. From germline, CDR1 is SGHRS and CDR2 YFSETQ. The data derive from a study of metastatic and nonmetastatic thyroid tumors. As for the study in general: For malignant and benign thyroid patients, tumor or nodule tissue and blood were the sources whose repertoires were compared.

Study conclusions and caveats: Malignant thyroid tumors reportedly had TCR beta diversity that was significantly higher than in benign nodules, in blood and tumor.

Each patient came to thyroid surgery without any prior treatment (of any kind). As handled by the study authors: Clinicopathological groups supplied CDR3 differences that were used to build a distant-metastasis classifier for papillary thyroid cancer. MiXCR re-clonotyped the PCR reads for TCRdb. The V and J calls follow TCRdb's processing rather than the paper's. The top ten clones hold less than 7.5% of a sample with around 35,000 clones, 17% of them seen once. Sequencing was carried out using blood. This chain uses TRBV5-1 with TRBJ1-1; tentative D call: TRBD1 (5 bases). The receptor's source is a male donor with papillary thyroid cancer or a benign thyroid nodule (not recorded which). Some clones in this sample may be carry-over from other donors' samples. This chain's CDR3 is CASRGALGGSGTEAFF. For the CDR3, the DNA is TGCGCCAGCAGAGGGGCCTTAGGAGGGAGTGGAACTGAAGCTTTCTTT.